The 26 T cell receptor beta chains below were found in one sample sequenced in a study of beta chain features in type 1 diabetes. The whole isolated RNA underwent reverse transcription, so sequencing captured expressed TCRB transcripts. Repertoires were generated with immunoSEQ multiplex PCR, while TCRdb's copy carries only in-frame clones and drops some. Here the sample spans 500,000 to 700,000 clones, about a sixth being singletons. Sequenced sample: naive CD4+ T cells from blood. These receptors came from a man between 18 and 35 years old in good health.

This clone was found a few times. The chain uses TRBV6-6 and TRBJ2-7; D is undetermined. The CDR3 loop spans 15 amino acids. Per the germline V gene, CDR1 is MNHNY and CDR2 is SVGAGI (reference sequence). The V end was cut by 0 bases, the J end by 2 bases, with 11 bases between. CDR3 residues: CASSYSGPSPYEQYF. The CDR3 DNA is TGTGCCAGCAGTTACTCCGGACCATCTCCCTACGAGCAGTACTTC.

This chain uses TRBV6-6 with TRBJ2-1; D may be TRBD1 (6 bases). V was pared by 2 bases and J by 7 bases, with 12 bases between. The CDR3 sequence is 14 residues long. Germline CDR1 and CDR2: MNHNY and SVGAGI (reference sequence). The CDR3 here is CASSYRGNLNEQFF. The CDR3 DNA sequence: TGTGCCAGCAGTTACAGGGGGAACCTAAATGAGCAGTTCTTC.

This chain links TRBV30 with TRBJ2-2; D might be TRBD1 (6 bases). The CDR3 runs to 14 residues. Trimming cost V 1 base and J 1 base, with 7 bases left between them. Germline V lookup: CDR1 GTSNPN, CDR2 SVGIG (reference sequence). The CDR3 is CAWSAGVNTGELFF. The CDR3 nucleotides are TGTGCCTGGAGTGCAGGGGTGAACACCGGGGAGCTGTTTTTT.

V is TRBV25-1 and J is TRBJ1-1, with D unclear. V lost 1 base, J lost 3 bases, and 6 bases lay in between. Germline V gene data show CDR1 as MGHDK and CDR2 as SYGVNS. The CDR3 extends over 13 amino acids. CDR3: CASSEFWDTEAFF. CDR3 coding DNA: TGTGCCAGCAGTGAATTCTGGGACACTGAAGCTTTCTTT. Full variable domain (rest looked up from reference TRBV25-1 and TRBJ1-1): EADIYQTPRYLVIGTGKKITLECSQTMGHDKMYWYQQDPGMELHLIHYSYGVNSTEKGDLSSESTVSRIRTEHFPLTLESARPSHTSQYLCASSEFWDTEAFFGQGTRLTVV.

This clone was found a few times. The J gene is TRBJ2-1, the V gene TRBV9, with unresolved D. Germline V CDR1 and CDR2: SGDLS, YYNGEE. The CDR3 length is 16 residues. The V and J ends lost 0 bases and 8 bases respectively, with 18 bases between them. CDR3: CASSVAQSLISDEQFF. CDR3 nucleotide sequence: TGTGCCAGCAGCGTAGCTCAATCCCTGATTTCGGATGAGCAGTTCTTC.

This chain joins TRBV6-5 and TRBJ1-2; no clear D. The V and J ends lost 6 bases and 2 bases respectively, with 10 bases between them. The CDR3 totals 13 residues. CDR1 and CDR2 from the germline V gene are MNHEY and SVGAGI. CDR3 DNA: TGTGCCAGCAGGGTCCATGAGAACTATGGCTACACCTTC. Its translation is CASRVHENYGYTF.

The chain links TRBV6-1 to TRBJ1-2; the match to TRBD1 covers 7 bases. CDR1 MNHNS and CDR2 SASEGT come from the germline V gene. The CDR3 runs 14 residues. J gave up 4 bases and V 2 bases, and 4 bases lay outside the gene matches. CDR3 in DNA: TGTGCCAGCAGTGAACAGACAGGGTCCTATGGCTACACCTTC. It yields the protein CASSEQTGSYGYTF.

This clone was detected only a few times. V usage is TRBV5-4 and J usage is TRBJ1-1; no clear D. Germline CDR1 is SGHNT and CDR2 is YYREEE (reference sequence). This CDR3 is 12 amino acids long. V was clipped by 9 bases and J by 1 base, with 10 bases between them. The CDR3 DNA reads TGTGCCATCCAGACGCCGAACACTGAAGCTTTCTTT. Residues: CAIQTPNTEAFF.

V and J are TRBV5-1 and TRBJ2-7; D is unclear. Germline V CDR1 and CDR2: SGHRS, YFSETQ. The V end was cut by 0 bases, the J end by 2 bases, with 9 bases between. The CDR3 spans 14 residues. CDR3 region: CASSLVGFPYEQYF. CDR3 DNA: TGCGCCAGCAGCTTGGTCGGGTTCCCCTACGAGCAGTACTTC.

This clone has just a few counts. Other nucleotide sequences in the sample specify the same CDR3. The rearrangement links TRBV7-2 to TRBJ2-3; D gene uncertain. The CDR3 runs 13 residues. Germline V lookup: CDR1 SGHTA, CDR2 FQGNSA. Trimming shortened V by 1 base and J by 1 base, and 3 bases separated the two germline ends. CDR3 loop: CASSLGGTDTQYF. The CDR3 DNA is TGTGCCAGCAGCTTAGGGGGCACAGATACGCAGTATTTT.

This clone has a handful of counts. CDR3 sequence reads: CASSSAGGSYNEQFF. Written as DNA, the CDR3 is TGTGCCAGCAGCTCAGCGGGAGGGTCCTACAATGAGCAGTTCTTC. This chain links TRBV14 with TRBJ2-1; 10 bases map to TRBD2. Germline V gene data show CDR1 as SGHDN and CDR2 as FVKESK. The CDR3 sequence is 15 residues long. V lost 5 bases, J lost 1 base, and 2 bases stayed unmatched. Looking up the rest from reference TRBV14 and TRBJ2-1 gives the full variable domain: EAGVTQFPSHSVIEKGQTVTLRCDPISGHDNLYWYRRVMGKEIKFLLHFVKESKQDESGMPNNRFLAERTGGTYSTLKVQPAELEDSGVYFCASSSAGGSYNEQFFGPGTRLTVL.

The chain recombines TRBV11-1 with TRBJ2-5; 8 nucleotides align to TRBD2. The CDR3 is made up of 15 amino acids. Germline loops: CDR1 SGHAT, CDR2 FQDESV (reference sequence). V lost 6 bases, J lost 4 bases, and 10 bases stayed unmatched. This CDR3 reads CASRPGLVVRETQYF. DNA of the CDR3: TGTGCCAGCAGACCGGGACTAGTCGTCCGAGAGACCCAGTACTTC.

The rearrangement uses TRBV6-5 and TRBJ2-3, with 8 bases lining up with TRBD2. CDR3 length: 15 amino acids. Per the germline V gene, CDR1 is MNHEY and CDR2 is SVGAGI. The junction had 3 bases not matched to a gene; V was cut back by 0 bases and J by 4 bases. CDR3 region: CASSYSSGSSDTQYF. The CDR3 nucleotides are TGTGCCAGCAGTTACTCGAGCGGGAGCTCAGATACGCAGTATTTT.

The chain is built from TRBV4-2 and TRBJ2-1, with TRBD2 matching over 8 bases. V lost 1 base and J lost 4; bases outside the gene matches: 0. The germline V gene has CDR1 LGHNA and CDR2 YNFKEQ. This CDR3 region has 14 residues. The DNA for the CDR3 is TGTGCCAGCAGCCAAGGACTAGCGTACAATGAGCAGTTCTTC. Encoded protein: CASSQGLAYNEQFF.

CDR3 DNA sequence: TGTGCCAGCAGCTTAGTGAGGACTGCCGGGGAGCTGTTTTTT. Amino acid sequence: CASSLVRTAGELFF. The rearrangement links TRBV11-1 to TRBJ2-2; TRBD2 might be the D (5 bases). V dropped 1 base and J dropped 6 bases, with 9 bases sitting between them. The CDR3 contains 14 residues. Germline assignment: CDR1 SGHAT and CDR2 FQDESV (reference sequence).

There are a few counts of this clone. The chain recombines TRBV11-1 with TRBJ1-2; possibly TRBD1 for D (6 bases). Looked up from germline, CDR1 is SGHAT and CDR2 is FQDESV (reference sequence). The CDR3 has 13 amino acids. The V end lost 5 bases, the J end lost 5 bases, and 12 bases lay between the germline ends. The CDR3 loop reads CASSADSGYGYTF. The CDR3 coding sequence is TGTGCCAGCAGCGCGGACAGTGGGTATGGCTACACCTTC. The entire variable domain, with the rest obtained from reference TRBV11-1 and TRBJ1-2, is as follows: EAEVAQSPRYKITEKSQAVAFWCDPISGHATLYWYRQILGQGPELLVQFQDESVVDDSQLPKDRFSAERLKGVDSTLKIQPAELGDSAMYLCASSADSGYGYTFGSGTRLTVV.

The chain carries TRBV2 and TRBJ2-5; D may be TRBD1 or TRBD2 (5 bases each). Trimming cost V 8 bases and J 1 base, with 8 bases left between them. The CDR3 runs to 12 residues. Germline V gene data show CDR1 as SNHLY and CDR2 as FYNNEI. CDR3 in DNA: TGTGCCAGCTTGGGGGTCCAAGAGACCCAGTACTTC. This encodes CASLGVQETQYF.

The chain has TRBV7-3 and TRBJ2-5; 10 bases agree with TRBD1. The CDR3 spans 16 residues. After removal of 2 bases from V and 2 bases from J, the junction contained 5 bases not matched to a gene. Per the germline V gene, CDR1 is SGHTA and CDR2 is FQGTGA. The CDR3 bases are TGTGCCAGCAGCTTAGGATGGACAGGGGGACAAGAGACCCAGTACTTC. This encodes CASSLGWTGGQETQYF.

There are a few counts of this clone. The CDR3 DNA reads TGTGCCAGCAGCTTAGAGGGCCCGATCTCCTACGAGCAGTACTTC. Amino acid sequence: CASSLEGPISYEQYF. This chain links TRBV5-4 with TRBJ2-7, with D possibly TRBD2 on 5 matching bases. The V end lost 2 bases, the J end lost 0 bases, and 12 bases lay between the germline ends. Germline CDR1 and CDR2: SGHNT and YYREEE (reference sequence). CDR3 length: 15 residues.

The chain uses TRBV10-2 and TRBJ2-3; D unclear. Deletions cut 7 bases from V and 1 base from J, with 12 bases between. The CDR3 covers 14 residues. The germline CDR1 and CDR2 sequences are WSHSY and SAAADI. The CDR3 DNA is TGCGCCAGCAAACTGGAGCGTGGCACAGATACGCAGTATTTT. Residues: CASKLERGTDTQYF.

In this sample, this clone turned up a few times. This CDR3 is CASSLTRSGGTEAFF. Here the CDR3 DNA reads TGTGCCAGTAGTTTAACCAGGAGTGGAGGCACTGAAGCTTTCTTT. The rearrangement links TRBV19 to TRBJ1-1; no reliable D call. CDR3 length equals 15 residues. The V end was cut by 5 bases, the J end by 4 bases, with 17 bases between. Germline V gives CDR1 LNHDA, CDR2 SQIVND (reference sequence).

Only a few counts were recorded for this clone. This sequence joins TRBV9 and TRBJ2-3; D gene uncertain. The CDR3 totals 12 residues. V lost 2 bases, J lost 4 bases, and 5 bases lay in between. Germline V gene sequence: CDR1 SGDLS, CDR2 YYNGEE. The CDR3 DNA reads TGTGCCAGCAGCGTCTTAGCAGATACGCAGTATTTT. Protein: CASSVLADTQYF.

The chain carries TRBV7-9 and TRBJ2-3, with 7 positions matching TRBD1. This CDR3 is 12 amino acids long. With 6 bases clipped from V and 9 bases from J, the junction kept 6 bases outside the gene matches. The V gene's germline CDR1 is SEHNR and CDR2 FQNEAQ (reference sequence). CDR3 coding DNA: TGTGCCAGCAGTTCACAGGGGAAAACGCAGTATTTT. It is translated as CASSSQGKTQYF.

The rearrangement uses TRBV7-3 and TRBJ1-1; D is perhaps TRBD1 (6 bases). Germline V gene lookup returns CDR1 SGHTA and CDR2 FQGTGA. Trimming shortened V by 0 bases and J by 1 base, and 9 bases separated the two germline ends. CDR3 length: 15 amino acids. CDR3 coding DNA: TGTGCCAGCAGCTTAACCCGGGACAAGAACACTGAAGCTTTCTTT. Translation gives CASSLTRDKNTEAFF.

This clone was observed a few times. The CDR3 coding sequence is TGTGCCATCAGTGATGGGGTGGGCCAGCCCCAGCATTTT. It is translated as CAISDGVGQPQHF. The chain carries TRBV10-3 and TRBJ1-5; D not resolved. V lost 3 bases and J lost 7, with 10 bases in between. This CDR3 region has 13 residues. CDR1 is ENHRY, CDR2 SYGVKD, per germline.

The rearrangement uses TRBV7-9 and TRBJ1-5; a weak D match, TRBD1 (5 bases). Germline CDR1 reads SEHNR; CDR2 reads FQNEAQ (reference sequence). The germline V and J ends were trimmed by 3 bases and 5 bases, with 11 bases remaining between them. CDR3 size: 14 residues. CDR3 DNA sequence: TGTGCCAGCAGCTTGGGTCCGGGGGATCAGCCCCAGCATTTT. This encodes CASSLGPGDQPQHF.